This note documents a single T cell receptor (beta chain) sequence. This clonotype was detected many times. The antigen this receptor binds is unknown. Base quality data are lacking; no much larger clone is found one base away. This entry comes from a study of molecular identifiers for immune sequencing clone quantification (dated by TCRdb to the late 2010s). About the full investigation: In a replicate experiment, RNA from around 20,000 or 100,000 naive CD8 T cells was split into five aliquots, four of which were sequenced. CD8 T cells were used in a methods study to benchmark molecular-identifier clustering-based TCR repertoire sequencing (MIDCIRS) and TCR RNA copy counting. Overall study outcomes, separate from this receptor: When barcode sub-clustering was left out, chimeric consensus sequences inflated TCR diversity, with chimeras reaching as high as 47%. The sizes of highly expanded clones could end up underestimated when identical TCR molecules share a barcode. Modeling estimated about three recovered TCR RNA copies per cell, compared with about 10 by digital PCR, which implies around 30% capture efficiency. The naive libraries included spiked-in Jurkat TCR RNA (approximately 11 copies' worth), and this RNA is not part of the donor repertoire. Spiked-in Jurkat TCR RNA equivalent to a single cell was reported to be detectable even among approximately 900,000 naive CD8 T cells. In CMV-specific effector cells, clones with more than 20 RNA copies contained over 98% of molecules, whereas in naive cells such clones contained under 1% of molecules.

Libraries of naive CD8 T cells were built from anywhere between roughly 17,000 and 1,000,000 sorted cells, with 10%, 30% or 50% of the purified RNA used. On a BD FACSAria II, naive CD8 T cells were FACS-sorted as CD8+CD4-CCR7+CD45RA+ and collected into RLT Plus buffer. Ten to eleven TCR copies' worth of Jurkat RNA were spiked into roughly 19,000-1,000,000 naive CD8 T cell samples to test detection sensitivity. CD8 T cells were enriched using RosetteSep CD8+ T Cell Enrichment Cocktail and Ficoll-Paque, and the enriched cells then underwent ACK red cell lysis. Compared with germline, V lacks 5 bases and J lacks 6 bases; bases without a gene match: 9. Reading from cysteine to phenylalanine, the CDR3 counts 15 amino acids. Of all the DNA, just the CDR3 is kept, 45 bases in frame from base 1. The germline V gene provides CDR1 SGHVS and CDR2 FQNEAQ. Receptor libraries were prepared by PCR. Sequencing was performed on an Illumina HiSeq 4000. Bulk TCR libraries were made following a previously described method, with the TCR primers given in Table S5. Purification of total RNA was performed with the Qiagen AllPrep DNA/RNA kit. Before any analysis, reads coming from multiple sequencing runs of the same library were combined into one pool. On the authors' methods: Reads were retained only if the reads had an exact TCR constant sequence, and the retained reads were trimmed to 150 nt and grouped according to their 12-nt molecular barcodes. Reads inside each barcode group were sub-clustered using a 15% Levenshtein threshold, and a quality-weighted consensus sequence was constructed for each RNA molecule. Non-functional sequences were filtered out, along with any lower-count sequence sitting one edit away from another sequence. On the basis of fitting two negative binomial distributions, barcode sub-clusters with fewer than 20% of the maximum read count were discarded. TCRdb applied fastp at Q25 and MiXCR to the public reads, then kept only in-frame beta chains. Every CDR3 protein is listed once, alongside the most common genes and DNA of its rows. These V and J calls are TCRdb output, not the study's own analysis. This sample gives some 320,000 distinct CDR3 sequences in total; about a fifth of them show up just once. Of the sample, approximately 0.8% is held by the ten largest clones.

This TCR came from a human donor in good health. Some libraries in this study had Jurkat cell RNA spiked in. The sample consisted of naive CD8+ T cells from blood, with Jurkat cell RNA spiked in. The sample's cell subset or site, from its label and the paper: FACS-sorted CD8+CD4-CCR7+CD45RA+ naive T cells. The rearranged segments are TRBV7-8 and TRBJ1-1, with TRBD1 matching 10 junction bases. CDR3 protein: CASSATRGTGAEAFF. The nucleotide sequence reads TGTGCCAGCAGCGCTACTAGGGGGACAGGGGCTGAAGCTTTCTTT.